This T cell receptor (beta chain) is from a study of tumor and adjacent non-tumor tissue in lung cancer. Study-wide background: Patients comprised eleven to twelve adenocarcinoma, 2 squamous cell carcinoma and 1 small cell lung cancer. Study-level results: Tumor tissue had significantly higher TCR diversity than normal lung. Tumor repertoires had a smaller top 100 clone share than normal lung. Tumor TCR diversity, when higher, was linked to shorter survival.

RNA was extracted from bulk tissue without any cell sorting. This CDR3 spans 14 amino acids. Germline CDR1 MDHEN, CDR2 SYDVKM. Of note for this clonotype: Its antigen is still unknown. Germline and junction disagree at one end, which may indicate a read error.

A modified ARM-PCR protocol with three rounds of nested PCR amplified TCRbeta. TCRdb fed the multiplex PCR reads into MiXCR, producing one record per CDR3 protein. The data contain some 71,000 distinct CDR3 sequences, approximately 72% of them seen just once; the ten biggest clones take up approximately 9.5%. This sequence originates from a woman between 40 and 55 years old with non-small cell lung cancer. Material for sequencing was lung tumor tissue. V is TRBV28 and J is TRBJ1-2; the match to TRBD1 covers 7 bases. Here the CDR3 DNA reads TGTGTCAGCAGTTCCGTGACAGGGATCTATGGCTACACCTTC. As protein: CVSSSVTGIYGYTF.